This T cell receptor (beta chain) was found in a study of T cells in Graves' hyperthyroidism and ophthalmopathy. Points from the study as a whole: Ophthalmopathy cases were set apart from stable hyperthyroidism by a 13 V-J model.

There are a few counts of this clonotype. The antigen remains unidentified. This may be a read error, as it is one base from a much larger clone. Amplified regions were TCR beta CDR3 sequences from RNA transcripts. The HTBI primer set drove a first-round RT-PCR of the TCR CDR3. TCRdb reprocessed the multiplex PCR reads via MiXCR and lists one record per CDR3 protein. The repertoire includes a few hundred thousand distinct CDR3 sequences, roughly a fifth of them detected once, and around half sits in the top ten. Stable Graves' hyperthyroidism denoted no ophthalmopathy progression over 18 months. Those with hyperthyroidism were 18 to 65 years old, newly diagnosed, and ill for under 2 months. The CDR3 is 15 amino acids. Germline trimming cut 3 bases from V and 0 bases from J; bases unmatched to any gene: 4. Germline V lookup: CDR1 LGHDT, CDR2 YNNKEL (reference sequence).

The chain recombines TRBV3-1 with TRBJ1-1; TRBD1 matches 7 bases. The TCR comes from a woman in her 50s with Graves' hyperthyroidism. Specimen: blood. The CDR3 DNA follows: TGTGCCAGCAGCCATAAGGACAGGTTGAACACTGAAGCTTTCTTT. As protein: CASSHKDRLNTEAFF. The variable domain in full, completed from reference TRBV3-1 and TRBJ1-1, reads DTAVSQTPKYLVTQMGNDKSIKCEQNLGHDTMYWYKQDSKKFLKIMFSYNNKELIINETVPNRFSPKSPDKAHLNLHINSLELGDSAVYFCASSHKDRLNTEAFFGQGTRLTVV.